This TCR beta chain was identified in a study of beta chain features in type 1 diabetes (dated by TCRdb to 2016 to 2019). With respect to the entire study: Patients and healthy donors did not differ in mean age, gender distribution, total cell number or subset yield. Across all samples, roughly 110,000,000 sorted cells were examined, and cell number per subset correlated strongly with RNA yield. The study compared TCRB repertoires of sorted circulating CD4+ T cell subsets between recently diagnosed type 1 diabetes patients and matched healthy donors. Whereas all 28 donors provided naive and central memory subsets, regulatory and stem cell-like memory subsets were isolated from just 8 patients and about 8 healthy donors.

Notes on this clone: No cognate antigen has been identified for it. No quality values exist for individual bases; no much larger clone is one base distant.

General conclusions and limits of the study: At VDJ recombination sites, patients with type 1 diabetes made fewer insertions and deleted more nucleotides, a pattern implying thymic rearrangement abnormalities. Naive, central memory and regulatory TCRB repertoires appeared to be more similar among patients than among healthy donors. PCR might favor shorter templates, but patient and control samples were amplified and corrected together, so any skew would affect both groups equally. In all four CD4+ subsets, TCRB CDR3 length was moderately but significantly shorter in type 1 diabetes patients. Because cDNA rather than genomic DNA was sequenced, highly expressing activated cells could have been over-represented, although no difference in activation and CD3 levels was found between groups. HLA sub-analyses involved small numbers of individuals, so any influence of HLA type on TCRB rearrangement remained unresolved.

The entire amount of isolated RNA was reverse transcribed using the High Capacity cDNA Reverse Transcription Kit, so the sequenced TCRB transcripts were expressed ones. Deep immunoSEQ sequencing was applied to naive, central memory and regulatory T cell samples, giving an average of roughly 3.5 million total reads per sample. Sorted cells were lysed in RLT buffer, and RNA was extracted using DNase-treated RNeasy Micro or Mini kits according to cell number. Each cell subset was processed separately to prevent cross-contamination, with patient and healthy donor samples processed together. TCRB sequences were amplified from cDNA with the immunoSEQ multiplex PCR, producing 87-bp fragments spanning the CDR3 region. Amplicons were sequenced on the Illumina HiSeq platform. Per the authors' processing: Synthetic template baselines were used to correct PCR bias computationally, reads within Hamming distance 2 were collapsed together, and singletons that could not be merged were discarded. Reads were aligned against IMGT to assign V, D and J genes, CDR3 length and insertions or deletions at six rearrangement sites. Clonotype counts were normalized to sorted cell number within each subset before computing true diversity and Gini coefficients with the tcR R package. Repertoire sharing was quantified using the overlap coefficient calculated on TCRB nucleotide sequences. Out-of-frame TCRB sequences from naive cells were analyzed to stand in for the pre-selection repertoire. As stored in TCRdb, this immuneACCESS dataset retains in-frame rearrangements with V and J assigned. A fraction of the clones does not appear; measured against another copy, unresolved V genes explain less than half of the discrepancy, and the remainder lacks a known reason. D and trimming were read from the DNA, whereas the V and J calls and clone size are those reported in that table. The sample table contains 350,000 to 400,000 clones; only one count was recorded for about 16% of them. The ten largest clonotypes hold about 0.019% of the sample.

The germline V gene (reference sequence) sets CDR1 to MNHEY and CDR2 to SMNVEV. The CDR3 spans 15 residues, from the cysteine through the phenylalanine. The read is trimmed to its CDR3 DNA, 45 bases read in frame from base 1. V lost 5 bases and J lost 0 bases; the stretch between them is 11 bases long. From each donor, a single peripheral blood sample of around 120 mL on average was drawn into heparinised tubes. Naive, central memory, regulatory and stem cell-like memory CD4+ T cells were sorted on a BD FACSAria II using a panel including CD45RO, CCR7, CD25, CD127, CD95 and CD27. All sorted populations exceeded 95% purity. PBMCs were isolated immediately by Lymphoprep density gradient centrifugation and stained directly without culture. So that batch effects would be minimized, each experiment stained and sorted samples in pairs, pairing one healthy donor with one patient.

Specimen: naive CD4+ T cells from blood. Explained via the paper, the cell subset or site label denotes: true naive CD4+ T cells. The rearranged segments are TRBV27 and TRBJ2-4; the D gene remains uncertain. This sequence originates from a woman younger than 30 in good health. The nucleotides are TGTGCCAGCAGTCGCCCCGGGTTAGCCAAAAACATTCAGTACTTC. Its translation is CASSRPGLAKNIQYF.